The clone carrying this T cell receptor beta chain has just a few counts. These data come from a study of blood T cell repertoires in COVID-19. The ends lost 5 bases at V and 2 bases at J; junction bases unmatched: 6. This CDR3 region has 15 residues. Germline V lookup: CDR1 SGHAT, CDR2 FQNNGV. The repertoire was sequenced with immunoSEQ multiplex PCR; TCRdb's copy has only in-frame clones and lacks some. The sample lists 53,000 or so clones, roughly 89% occurring once. The TCR was taken from an older man with acute or convalescent COVID-19. Material for sequencing was peripheral blood. The gene calls are TRBV11-2 and TRBJ2-7; 10 bases are a match to TRBD1. The CDR3 DNA is TGTGCCAGCAGCGGACCGGGGACAGGGGCCTACGAGCAGTACTTC. Translating gives CASSGPGTGAYEQYF.